Sequencing of this TCR beta chain was carried out in a study of T cell responses to AZD1222 COVID-19 vaccine. Libraries were prepared by immunoSEQ multiplex PCR; TCRdb keeps only in-frame clonotypes and omits some of them. The sample holds approximately 190,000 clones, around nine tenths seen once. Germline V lookup: CDR1 SNHLY, CDR2 FYNNEI. The CDR3 length is 14 residues. Trimming removed 6 bases from V and 8 bases from J, with 19 bases in between. This sequence originates from an adult who received the MenACWY meningococcal vaccine as a control. The sample was peripheral blood, taken 28 days after the second dose of the MenACWY control vaccine. This rearrangement joins TRBV2 to TRBJ1-2; D is possibly TRBD1 (6 bases). The CDR3 DNA sequence: TGTGCCAGCAGCCTGGACAGTGAGTTGGGCGGCTACACCTTC. Protein sequence: CASSLDSELGGYTF.